The sequence of this T cell receptor (beta chain) was determined in a study of regulatory T cells in long-lasting Graves disease. According to the study, TCR beta libraries were built with iRepertoire HTBI primers and CDR3-region Arm-PCR. TCRdb independently ran MiXCR on the multiplex PCR reads; one entry per CDR3 protein. Among hundreds of thousands of distinct CDR3 sequences listed, roughly 22% were seen once. V lost 11 bases and J lost 4, with 15 bases in between. The CDR3 loop spans 12 amino acids. Germline V CDR1 and CDR2: MNHNS, SASEGT. Time point meaning: persistent/refractory GD, antithyroid drugs over 5 years with positive TRAb. Construction of the TCR library relied on RNA isolated from PBMCs. This clonotype was found many times.

The TCR sequence derives from a female donor with Graves disease. The V gene is TRBV6-1, the J gene TRBJ2-7, with D maybe TRBD1 (5 bases). The sequences come from peripheral blood mononuclear cells (PBMCs), collected when the disease was refractory, from a patient treated with antithyroid drugs. CDR3 bases: TGTGCCTCTCAAGGGGCTAGATACGAGCAGTACTTC. Translated: CASQGARYEQYF.